The table lists the clone carrying this T cell receptor beta chain with many counts. What it binds is not known. This CDR3 contains 13 residues. Trimming left V 1 base short and J 7 bases short, with 11 bases between. CDR1 and CDR2 (germline): MNHEY, SVGAGI. This entry comes from a study of T-cell reconstitution after alpha-beta-depleted transplantation in children. Study results and limitations: The origin of alpha-beta T cells about two months after transplant was reportedly several hundred expanded graft clones.

It was with unique molecular identifiers that the TCRbeta library was prepared. TCRdb reprocessed the PCR reads with MiXCR, giving one entry per CDR3 protein. The repertoire consists of fewer than 700,000 distinct CDR3 sequences, with 23% occurring once and the leading ten covering 13% to 15%. This chain joins TRBV6-5 and TRBJ2-7, with D perhaps TRBD1 (5 bases). The TCR originated in a boy in the first two years of life who had a stem cell transplant for acute myeloid leukemia, so the T cells may come from the graft donor. The sequencing used PBMCs, mostly from graft donor cells, collected 360 days after TCRalphabeta/CD19-depleted stem cell transplant. CDR3 in DNA: TGTGCCAGCAGTTACTGGGCAGCAGGGGAGCAGTACTTC. This translates into CASSYWAAGEQYF.